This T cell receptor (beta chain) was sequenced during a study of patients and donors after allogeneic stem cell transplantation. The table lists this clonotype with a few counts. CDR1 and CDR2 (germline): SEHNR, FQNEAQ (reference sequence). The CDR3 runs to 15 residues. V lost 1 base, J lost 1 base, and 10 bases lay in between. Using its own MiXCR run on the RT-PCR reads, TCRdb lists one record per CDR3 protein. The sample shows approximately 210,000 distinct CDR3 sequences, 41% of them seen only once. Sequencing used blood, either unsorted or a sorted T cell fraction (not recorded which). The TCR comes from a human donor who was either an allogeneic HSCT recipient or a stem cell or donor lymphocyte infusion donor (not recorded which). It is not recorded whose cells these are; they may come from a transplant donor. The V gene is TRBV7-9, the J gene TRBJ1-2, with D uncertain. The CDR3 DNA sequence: TGTGCCAGCAGCTTAGAAAGCAGCGGTAACTATGGCTACACCTTC. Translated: CASSLESSGNYGYTF.